The rows below give T cell receptor beta chains drawn from one sample of a study of blood T cell dynamics during melanoma immunotherapy. Clones were read by immunoSEQ multiplex PCR, and TCRdb kept only the in-frame ones, dropping some. The sample records 5,500 to 6,500 clones, about 85% being singletons. The input for sequencing was blood, taken from a patient treated with checkpoint blockade. The receptor source for this set is a human donor with melanoma. CDR3s include the opening cysteine and the closing phenylalanine or tryptophan. Each record gives: CDR3 protein, CDR3 DNA, D gene, clone size, J gene, V gene. A D gene is named only where the DNA matches it firmly. Clone sizes are given selectively: once, few, many, or a class where the clone is expanded.

CDR3aa: CASSQEDRAGTGELFF
CDR3nt: TGCGCCAGCAGCCAGGAGGACAGGGCGGGAACCGGGGAGCTGTTTTTT
d_gene: TRBD1
abundance: NA
j_gene: TRBJ2-2
v_gene: TRBV4-1

CDR3aa: CASSQALTGAYGYTF
CDR3nt: TGCGCCAGCAGCCAAGCCTTGACAGGGGCATATGGCTACACCTTC
d_gene: TRBD1
abundance: few
j_gene: TRBJ1-2
v_gene: TRBV4-1

CDR3aa: CASSLDLVGVVGNEQFF
CDR3nt: TGTGCCAGCAGCTTAGATTTGGTCGGGGTGGTTGGAAATGAGCAGTTCTTC
d_gene: NA
abundance: NA
j_gene: TRBJ2-1
v_gene: TRBV11-2

CDR3aa: CAWSVVRGRGVSEKLFF
CDR3nt: TGTGCCTGGAGTGTAGTGAGGGGGCGAGGGGTTAGTGAAAAACTGTTTTTT
d_gene: TRBD1
abundance: once
j_gene: TRBJ1-4
v_gene: TRBV30

CDR3aa: CASSADRGPNYGYTF
CDR3nt: TGTGCCAGCAGCGCTGACAGGGGGCCTAACTATGGCTACACCTTC
d_gene: TRBD1
abundance: NA
j_gene: TRBJ1-2
v_gene: TRBV5-6

CDR3aa: CASSQVSGYTEAFF
CDR3nt: TGCGCCAGCAGCCAAGTTTCAGGGTACACTGAAGCTTTCTTT
d_gene: NA
abundance: NA
j_gene: TRBJ1-1
v_gene: TRBV4-3

CDR3aa: CASSVDLRTGRPTDTQYF
CDR3nt: TGTGCCAGCAGCGTAGATCTGAGGACAGGGCGACCCACAGATACGCAGTATTTT
d_gene: TRBD1
abundance: NA
j_gene: TRBJ2-3
v_gene: TRBV9

CDR3aa: CASSYSGLERTQYF
CDR3nt: TGTGCCAGCAGTTACTCGGGACTTGAACGTACGCAGTATTTT
d_gene: NA
abundance: NA
j_gene: TRBJ2-3
v_gene: TRBV6-5

CDR3aa: CASLQGAGRGTDTQYF
CDR3nt: TGTGCCAGTTTACAGGGGGCGGGGCGTGGCACAGATACGCAGTATTTT
d_gene: TRBD1
abundance: NA
j_gene: TRBJ2-3
v_gene: TRBV5-4

CDR3aa: CATKEGGRASDTQYF
CDR3nt: TGTGCCACCAAGGAGGGCGGGAGGGCATCAGATACGCAGTATTTT
d_gene: TRBD2
abundance: NA
j_gene: TRBJ2-3
v_gene: TRBV19

CDR3aa: CASSYFGTGTYEQYF
CDR3nt: TGTGCCAGCAGTTACTTTGGGACAGGGACCTACGAGCAGTACTTC
d_gene: TRBD1
abundance: NA
j_gene: TRBJ2-7
v_gene: TRBV6-5

CDR3aa: CASAPGDPYNEQFF
CDR3nt: TGTGCTAGTGCCCCCGGGGATCCCTACAATGAGCAGTTCTTC
d_gene: NA
abundance: NA
j_gene: TRBJ2-1
v_gene: TRBV12-5

CDR3aa: CASSPAGLARKGYTF
CDR3nt: TGTGCCAGCAGCCCCGCAGGATTGGCGAGGAAGGGCTACACCTTC
d_gene: NA
abundance: NA
j_gene: TRBJ1-2
v_gene: TRBV7-6

CDR3aa: CASTQGGTGTGELFF
CDR3nt: TGTGCCAGCACCCAAGGGGGGACAGGGACCGGGGAGCTGTTTTTT
d_gene: TRBD1
abundance: NA
j_gene: TRBJ2-2
v_gene: TRBV7-2

CDR3aa: CASSLVGGHTDTQYF
CDR3nt: TGCGCCAGCAGCCTTGTGGGGGGGCACACAGATACGCAGTATTTT
d_gene: NA
abundance: NA
j_gene: TRBJ2-3
v_gene: TRBV4-3

CDR3aa: CASRTGQGYQPQHF
CDR3nt: TGTGCCAGTAGGACGGGACAGGGGTATCAGCCCCAGCATTTT
d_gene: TRBD1
abundance: few
j_gene: TRBJ1-5
v_gene: TRBV19

CDR3aa: CVSSVAAGGQETQYF
CDR3nt: TGTGTCAGCAGCGTAGCAGCAGGGGGCCAAGAGACCCAGTACTTC
d_gene: TRBD1
abundance: once
j_gene: TRBJ2-5
v_gene: TRBV9

CDR3aa: CASTRAGGSYEQYF
CDR3nt: TGTGCCAGCACCCGAGCGGGAGGGTCCTACGAGCAGTACTTC
d_gene: TRBD2
abundance: NA
j_gene: TRBJ2-7
v_gene: TRBV6-5

CDR3aa: CASSPQTGGAFGNTIYF
CDR3nt: TGTGCCAGCTCACCACAAACAGGGGGCGCGTTTGGAAACACCATATATTTT
d_gene: TRBD1
abundance: NA
j_gene: TRBJ1-3
v_gene: TRBV18

CDR3aa: CASSIVQRGDEQFF
CDR3nt: TGTGCCAGTAGTATAGTCCAAAGGGGCGATGAGCAGTTCTTC
d_gene: NA
abundance: NA
j_gene: TRBJ2-1
v_gene: TRBV19

CDR3aa: CASSSRLAGGPGELFF
CDR3nt: TGTGCCAGCAGCTCGAGACTAGCGGGGGGGCCCGGGGAGCTGTTTTTT
d_gene: TRBD2
abundance: NA
j_gene: TRBJ2-2
v_gene: TRBV7-2

CDR3aa: CASSLGTSEANTIYF
CDR3nt: TGTGCCAGCAGTTTAGGTACTTCTGAGGCAAACACCATATATTTT
d_gene: NA
abundance: NA
j_gene: TRBJ1-3
v_gene: TRBV27

CDR3aa: CASSVVAGTPTNEKLFF
CDR3nt: TGTGCCAGCAGCGTAGTGGCAGGGACCCCAACTAATGAAAAACTGTTTTTT
d_gene: NA
abundance: once
j_gene: TRBJ1-4
v_gene: TRBV9

CDR3aa: CASSLGFTGSQPQHF
CDR3nt: TGTGCCAGCAGCTTAGGGTTTACGGGGAGTCAGCCCCAGCATTTT
d_gene: NA
abundance: NA
j_gene: TRBJ1-5
v_gene: TRBV7-2

CDR3aa: CASSVGLAGGETQYF
CDR3nt: TGTGCCAGCAGCGTAGGTCTAGCGGGGGGGGAGACCCAGTACTTC
d_gene: TRBD2
abundance: NA
j_gene: TRBJ2-5
v_gene: TRBV9

CDR3aa: CASSITASNYGYTF
CDR3nt: TGTGCCAGTAGTATAACGGCCAGTAACTATGGCTACACCTTC
d_gene: NA
abundance: NA
j_gene: TRBJ1-2
v_gene: TRBV19

CDR3aa: CASSSLSEQYF
CDR3nt: TGTGCCAGCAGCTCCTTGTCCGAGCAGTACTTC
d_gene: NA
abundance: NA
j_gene: TRBJ2-7
v_gene: TRBV11-1

CDR3aa: CASEGTGVTDTQYF
CDR3nt: TGTGCCAGCGAGGGGACAGGGGTCACAGATACGCAGTATTTT
d_gene: TRBD1
abundance: NA
j_gene: TRBJ2-3
v_gene: TRBV7-8

CDR3aa: CASRDPFGGRNTDTQYF
CDR3nt: TGCGCCAGCAGAGACCCGTTTGGGGGACGTAACACAGATACGCAGTATTTT
d_gene: NA
abundance: NA
j_gene: TRBJ2-3
v_gene: TRBV4-1

CDR3aa: CASSAMGGASGELFF
CDR3nt: TGTGCCAGCAGCGCCATGGGGGGCGCTTCCGGGGAGCTGTTTTTT
d_gene: NA
abundance: NA
j_gene: TRBJ2-2
v_gene: TRBV9

CDR3aa: CASSTPAGAGTDTQYF
CDR3nt: TGTGCCAGCAGCACCCCAGCGGGAGCAGGCACAGATACGCAGTATTTT
d_gene: TRBD2
abundance: once
j_gene: TRBJ2-3
v_gene: TRBV28

CDR3aa: CASSFQPQGRLFF
CDR3nt: TGTGCCAGCAGCTTCCAGCCGCAGGGGAGACTGTTTTTT
d_gene: NA
abundance: NA
j_gene: TRBJ1-4
v_gene: TRBV5-6

CDR3aa: CASSWDGEAFF
CDR3nt: TGTGCCAGCAGCTGGGACGGGGAAGCTTTCTTT
d_gene: NA
abundance: NA
j_gene: TRBJ1-1
v_gene: TRBV11-2

CDR3aa: CASSLAGSGNTGELFF
CDR3nt: TGTGCCAGCAGCTTGGCAGGGTCGGGGAACACCGGGGAGCTGTTTTTT
d_gene: NA
abundance: NA
j_gene: TRBJ2-2
v_gene: TRBV5-8

CDR3aa: CASRSGETQYF
CDR3nt: TGTGCCAGCAGGTCCGGGGAGACCCAGTACTTC
d_gene: NA
abundance: NA
j_gene: TRBJ2-5
v_gene: TRBV11-2

CDR3aa: CAIRQGITEAFF
CDR3nt: TGTGCCATCAGGCAGGGGATCACTGAAGCTTTCTTT
d_gene: NA
abundance: NA
j_gene: TRBJ1-1
v_gene: TRBV6-5

CDR3aa: CASSSATSGRGYTF
CDR3nt: TGTGCCAGCAGCTCCGCCACGTCGGGCCGTGGCTACACCTTC
d_gene: NA
abundance: NA
j_gene: TRBJ1-2
v_gene: TRBV5-4

CDR3aa: CASSSPSSAKDEQYF
CDR3nt: TGTGCCAGCAGTTCTCCCTCCAGTGCCAAGGACGAGCAGTACTTC
d_gene: NA
abundance: NA
j_gene: TRBJ2-7
v_gene: TRBV7-6

CDR3aa: CASSFYAANLATNEKLFF
CDR3nt: TGTGCCAGCAGTTTTTATGCTGCGAACCTTGCAACTAATGAAAAACTGTTTTTT
d_gene: NA
abundance: NA
j_gene: TRBJ1-4
v_gene: TRBV27

CDR3aa: CASSLGGGELFF
CDR3nt: TGCGCCAGCAGCTTGGGTGGCGGGGAGCTGTTTTTT
d_gene: NA
abundance: NA
j_gene: TRBJ2-2
v_gene: TRBV5-1

CDR3aa: CASSRDRGSTDTQYF
CDR3nt: TGCGCCAGCAGCCGGGACAGGGGATCGACAGATACGCAGTATTTT
d_gene: TRBD1
abundance: NA
j_gene: TRBJ2-3
v_gene: TRBV5-1

CDR3aa: CASSQVIAVSTYEQYF
CDR3nt: TGTGCCAGCAGCCAAGTAATAGCGGTCTCAACTTACGAGCAGTACTTC
d_gene: NA
abundance: few
j_gene: TRBJ2-7
v_gene: TRBV4-2

CDR3aa: CASSSARGGEMPQHF
CDR3nt: TGTGCCAGCAGCTCAGCCCGGGGCGGGGAAATGCCCCAGCATTTT
d_gene: NA
abundance: once
j_gene: TRBJ1-5
v_gene: TRBV7-2

CDR3aa: CASSTFDGTDNTGELFF
CDR3nt: TGTGCCAGCAGCACGTTCGATGGGACAGACAACACCGGGGAGCTGTTTTTT
d_gene: TRBD1
abundance: NA
j_gene: TRBJ2-2
v_gene: TRBV7-8

CDR3aa: CASSLAGKGQYF
CDR3nt: TGTGCCAGCAGCTTAGCCGGGAAAGGGCAGTACTTC
d_gene: NA
abundance: NA
j_gene: TRBJ2-7
v_gene: TRBV7-2

CDR3aa: CASSLTRGPSSTDTQYF
CDR3nt: TGCGCCAGCAGCCTGACTAGAGGCCCATCTAGCACAGATACGCAGTATTTT
d_gene: NA
abundance: NA
j_gene: TRBJ2-3
v_gene: TRBV4-3

CDR3aa: CASSTNRVYNSPLHF
CDR3nt: TGTGCCAGCAGTACCAATCGGGTCTACAATTCACCCCTCCACTTT
d_gene: NA
abundance: few
j_gene: TRBJ1-6
v_gene: TRBV6-5

CDR3aa: CASSTAGTGNYEQYF
CDR3nt: TGTGCCAGTAGTACGGCAGGGACAGGGAACTACGAGCAGTACTTC
d_gene: TRBD1
abundance: NA
j_gene: TRBJ2-7
v_gene: TRBV19

CDR3aa: CASSSRGRSHEQYF
CDR3nt: TGTGCCAGCAGCTCCCGCGGGAGGAGCCACGAGCAGTACTTC
d_gene: TRBD2
abundance: few
j_gene: TRBJ2-7
v_gene: TRBV5-4